These T cell receptor beta chains were read from a single sample in a study of early T cells in non-severe SARS-CoV-2 infection. TCRdb used MiXCR to reprocess the 5' RACE reads, holding one entry per CDR3 protein. The profile shows roughly 49,000 distinct CDR3 sequences, 3.5% to 4.5% of them singletons. The material sequenced was whole blood. The receptors stem from an adult who was a healthcare worker with PCR-confirmed SARS-CoV-2 infection or an uninfected control (not recorded which). The CDR3 runs from the conserved cysteine through the conserved F or W. Fields, in order: J gene, V gene, D gene, clone size, CDR3 DNA, CDR3 protein. D genes are given only for firm matches. A row's size may be missing; if present it is once, few, many or a size class.

TRBJ2-5 TRBV4-2 - - TGTGCCAGCAGCCAGACAGGGCTGGAGGGCCAATACTTC CASSQTGLEGQYF
TRBJ1-5 TRBV12-3/TRBV12-4 - many TGTGCCAGCAGTTTAGCCAGCAATCAGCCCCAGCATTTT CASSLASNQPQHF
TRBJ1-4 TRBV18 - many TGTGCCAGCTCACCCCGGAACCAACGTCTTTCCTTCGAAGAAAAACTGGTTTTT CASSPRNQRLSFEEKLVF
TRBJ2-6 TRBV3-1 TRBD1 many TGTGCCAGCAGCCCCCAAGAGGGACAGAGCTCTGGGGCCAACGTCCTGACTTTC CASSPQEGQSSGANVLTF
TRBJ2-3 TRBV10-1 TRBD1 few TGCGCCAGCATCGAACAGGGGAAGTCGGATACGCAGTATTTT CASIEQGKSDTQYF
TRBJ2-3 TRBV2 - many TGTGCCAGCAGTGACCCTACAGATACGCAGTATTTT CASSDPTDTQYF
TRBJ1-1 TRBV12-3/TRBV12-4 - many TGTGCCAGCACCTCCGGTGAGGCCGCTGAAGCTTTCTTT CASTSGEAAEAFF
TRBJ2-3 TRBV3-2 - - TGTGCCAGCAGCCAAATTGGTTGGGATGGCGGGACCCGCGGAGATACGCAGTATTTT CASSQIGWDGGTRGDTQYF
TRBJ1-1 TRBV6-5 - - TGTGCCAGCAGACAATCCCCGGGCACTGAAGCTTTCTTT CASRQSPGTEAFF
TRBJ2-3 TRBV10-3 - few TGTGCCATCAGTGAGTCGAGAAGCACAGATACGCAGTATTTT CAISESRSTDTQYF
TRBJ2-1 TRBV6-1 - many TGTGCCAGCAGGTATTACAATGAGCAGTTCTTC CASRYYNEQFF
TRBJ1-2 TRBV10-2 TRBD1 many TGCGCCAGCAGTGAGCCTCGGACAGGGGCGGCTAACTATGGCTACACCTTC CASSEPRTGAANYGYTF
TRBJ2-2 TRBV10-3 - - TGTGCCATCAGTGCCATAGCAGCAGGGGAGCTGTTTTTT CAISAIAAGELFF
TRBJ2-1 TRBV7-2 - many TGTGCCAGCAGCCGGGATATGATTAGATACAATGAGCAGTTCTTC CASSRDMIRYNEQFF
TRBJ2-2 TRBV3-1 - many TGTGCCAGCAGCCAAGGTAACGGGGAGCTGTTTTTT CASSQGNGELFF
TRBJ2-3 TRBV4-3 - - TGCGCCAGCAGCCCCCTTTCGACACAGGGCCCAGATACGCAGTATTTT CASSPLSTQGPDTQYF
TRBJ2-7 TRBV10-3 - many TGTGCCATCAGTGACGGGGGTAAGCCTCCTCGTGAGCAGTACTTC CAISDGGKPPREQYF
TRBJ1-3 TRBV6-5 - many TGTGCCAGCAGCTCAGGGGCGAGCGGAAACACCATATATTTT CASSSGASGNTIYF
TRBJ1-2 TRBV10-3 - many TGTGCCATCTCCGGGGGGGGTGGCTACACCTTC CAISGGGGYTF
TRBJ1-2 TRBV7-6 - many TGTGCCAGCAGCTTAGCAGGGGACGGTGGCTACACCTTC CASSLAGDGGYTF
TRBJ2-4 TRBV29-1 TRBD1 many TGCAGCACGACAGGGTATGGCAAAAACATTCAGTACTTC CSTTGYGKNIQYF
TRBJ1-1 TRBV4-2 - many TGTGCCAGCAGCCAAACCCTGGGGCTGGGCACTGAAGCTTTCTTT CASSQTLGLGTEAFF